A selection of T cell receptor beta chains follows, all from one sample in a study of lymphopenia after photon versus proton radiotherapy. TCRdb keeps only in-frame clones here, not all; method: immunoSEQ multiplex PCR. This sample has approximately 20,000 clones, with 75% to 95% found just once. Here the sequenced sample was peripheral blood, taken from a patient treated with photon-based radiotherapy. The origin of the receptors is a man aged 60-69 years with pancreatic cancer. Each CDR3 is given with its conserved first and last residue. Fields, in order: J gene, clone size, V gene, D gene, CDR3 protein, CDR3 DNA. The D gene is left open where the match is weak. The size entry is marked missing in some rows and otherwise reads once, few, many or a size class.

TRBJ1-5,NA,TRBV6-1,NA,CASSRQVSNQPQHF,TGTGCCAGCAGTAGACAGGTTAGCAATCAGCCCCAGCATTTT
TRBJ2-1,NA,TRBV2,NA,CASKVGVNEQFF,TGTGCCAGCAAGGTGGGCGTGAATGAGCAGTTCTTC
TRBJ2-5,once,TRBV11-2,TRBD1,CASSLPLGQDQETQYF,TGTGCCAGCAGCTTGCCTCTCGGACAGGACCAAGAGACCCAGTACTTC
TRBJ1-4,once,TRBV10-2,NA,CASSDRGPNEKLFF,TGCGCCAGCAGTGACCGGGGTCCCAATGAAAAACTGTTTTTT
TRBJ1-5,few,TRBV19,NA,CASSIRRGPNQPQHF,TGTGCCAGTAGTATTAGGAGAGGGCCTAATCAGCCCCAGCATTTT
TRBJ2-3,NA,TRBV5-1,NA,CASSLGGSADTQYF,TGCGCCAGCAGCTTGGGGGGCAGTGCAGATACGCAGTATTTT
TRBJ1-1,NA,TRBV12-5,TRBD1,CASGQGARTEAFF,TGTGCTAGTGGTCAGGGGGCTCGCACTGAAGCTTTCTTT
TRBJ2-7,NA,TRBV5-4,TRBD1,CASNGQGRGQGRATYEQYF,TGTGCCAGCAACGGACAGGGAAGGGGACAGGGCAGGGCTACCTACGAGCAGTACTTC
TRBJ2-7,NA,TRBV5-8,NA,CASSLEAASYQYF,TGTGCCAGCAGCTTGGAGGCCGCCTCTTACCAGTACTTC
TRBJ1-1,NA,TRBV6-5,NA,CASSYLGGWTEAFF,TGTGCCAGCAGTTACCTTGGGGGCTGGACTGAAGCTTTCTTT
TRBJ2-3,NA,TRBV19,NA,CAISLQGRRSDTQYF,TGTGCCATATCCTTACAGGGGAGGCGCTCCGATACGCAGTATTTT
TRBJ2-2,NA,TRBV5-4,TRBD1,CASSKGQGNTGELFF,TGTGCCAGCAGCAAGGGACAGGGGAACACCGGGGAGCTGTTTTTT
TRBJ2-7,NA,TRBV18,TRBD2,CASSPRLASPEQYF,TGTGCCAGCTCACCAAGACTAGCGTCCCCCGAGCAGTACTTC
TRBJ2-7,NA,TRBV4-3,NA,CASSRDQGPYEQYF,TGCGCCAGCAGCCGAGACCAGGGACCCTACGAGCAGTACTTC
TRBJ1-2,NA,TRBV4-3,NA,CASSQAPGQEGYTF,TGCGCCAGCAGCCAAGCGCCAGGACAAGAGGGCTACACCTTC
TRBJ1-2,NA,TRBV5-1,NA,CASSSAGVYGYTF,TGCGCCAGCAGCTCGGCGGGGGTCTATGGCTACACCTTC
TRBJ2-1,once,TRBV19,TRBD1,CASSPQGHPYNEQFF,TGTGCCAGTAGTCCACAGGGGCATCCCTACAATGAGCAGTTCTTC
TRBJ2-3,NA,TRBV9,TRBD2,CASSSAGDLTDTQYF,TGTGCCAGCAGCTCAGCGGGAGATCTCACAGATACGCAGTATTTT
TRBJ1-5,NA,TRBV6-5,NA,CASSPLGEPQHF,TGTGCCAGCAGCCCCCTGGGGGAACCCCAGCATTTT
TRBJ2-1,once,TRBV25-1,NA,CASRPSSLGVEFF,TGTGCCAGCAGACCAAGCAGTCTTGGGGTCGAGTTCTTC
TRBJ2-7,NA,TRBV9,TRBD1,CASSVAAGQGYEQYF,TGTGCCAGCAGCGTAGCCGCGGGACAGGGCTACGAGCAGTACTTC
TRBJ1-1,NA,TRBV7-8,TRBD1,CASSIRTGVTEAFF,TGTGCCAGCAGCATACGGACAGGGGTGACTGAAGCTTTCTTT
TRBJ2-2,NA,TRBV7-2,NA,CASSLATGELFF,TGTGCCAGCAGCTTAGCCACCGGGGAGCTGTTTTTT
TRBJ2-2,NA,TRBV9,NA,CASSNFLGGTAGELFF,TGTGCCAGCAGCAATTTTTTAGGGGGGACGGCCGGGGAGCTGTTTTTT
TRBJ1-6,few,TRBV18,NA,CASSIQGGSPLHF,TGTGCCAGCTCCATACAGGGTGGTTCACCCCTCCACTTT
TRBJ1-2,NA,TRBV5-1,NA,CASSPNGGGHGGYTF,TGCGCCAGCAGCCCAAACGGCGGGGGCCACGGTGGCTACACCTTC
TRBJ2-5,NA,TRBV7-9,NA,CASSLHASDQYF,TGTGCCAGCAGCCTCCATGCGTCGGACCAGTACTTC
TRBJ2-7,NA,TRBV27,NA,CASSLSRSSYEQYF,TGTGCCAGCAGTTTAAGTCGGAGCTCCTACGAGCAGTACTTC
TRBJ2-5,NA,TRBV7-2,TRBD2,CASSLGGTSAETQYF,TGTGCCAGCAGCTTAGGGGGGACTAGCGCGGAGACCCAGTACTTC
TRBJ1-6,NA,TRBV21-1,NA,CASSKALDRGPVGPLHF,TGTGCCAGCAGCAAAGCGTTGGACAGGGGCCCGGTGGGCCCCCTCCACTTT
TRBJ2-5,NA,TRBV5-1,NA,CASSRTAAGETQYF,TGCGCCAGCAGCCGGACAGCCGCCGGAGAGACCCAGTACTTC